Described below is a single T cell receptor (beta chain) sequence and its context. Time point described: newly diagnosed GD, antithyroid drugs for less than 3 months. PBMC-derived RNA was used for the TCR library. Germline V CDR1 and CDR2: MDHEN, SYDVKM. Trimming left V 8 bases short and J 5 bases short, with 9 bases between. This CDR3 is built from 11 residues. This record comes from a study of regulatory T cells in long-lasting Graves disease. Libraries of TCR beta came from iRepertoire HTBI primers plus Arm-PCR of CDR3 regions. MiXCR, run by TCRdb on the multiplex PCR reads, gives a single entry per CDR3 protein. The data hold around 230,000 distinct CDR3 sequences, with 15% to 20% observed a single time.

The receptor comes from a female donor with Graves disease. The chain links TRBV28 to TRBJ2-5, with D perhaps TRBD1 (5 bases). The input for sequencing was peripheral blood mononuclear cells (PBMCs), taken at new diagnosis, from a patient treated with antithyroid drugs. The CDR3 sequence is CASGAGETQYF. The CDR3 DNA follows: TGTGCCAGCGGGGCAGGGGAGACCCAGTACTTC.